A single sample gave rise to the 30 T cell receptor beta chains below, sequenced in a study of beta chain features in type 1 diabetes. Sequenced material consisted of expressed TCRB transcripts (all of the isolated RNA was reverse transcribed). Repertoires were generated with immunoSEQ multiplex PCR, while TCRdb's copy carries only in-frame clones and drops some. Among 680,000 or so clones, about a sixth were seen once, and the ten largest hold around 0.1%. What was sequenced was naive CD4+ T cells from blood. These receptors all come from a young man in good health.

The rearrangement joins TRBV9 to TRBJ2-3, with 7 bases identical to TRBD1. With 2 bases clipped from V and 0 bases from J, the junction kept 6 bases outside the gene matches. The germline gives CDR1 SGDLS, CDR2 YYNGEE. The CDR3 spans 16 residues. This CDR3 reads CASSVVTGVSTDTQYF. Written as DNA, the CDR3 is TGTGCCAGCAGCGTGGTAACAGGGGTGAGCACAGATACGCAGTATTTT.

The chain is built from TRBV7-8 and TRBJ2-4; D might be TRBD1 or TRBD2, each matching 5 bases. The CDR3 totals 18 residues. The V gene lost 1 base and the J gene lost 1 base, with 17 bases spanning the gap. The germline V gene has CDR1 SGHVS and CDR2 FQNEAQ. The CDR3, as DNA: TGTGCCAGCAGCTTAGATCCGGGACCAAAACTGGCCAAAAACATTCAGTACTTC. Translating gives CASSLDPGPKLAKNIQYF.

A remark on this clone: At one of its ends the junction is not consistent with the germline gene, which may arise from a read error. The CDR3 sequence: CAISGGNQPQHF. Written as DNA, the CDR3 is TGTGCCATCAGTGGGGGCAATCAGCCCCAGCATTTT. V usage is TRBV6-5 and J usage is TRBJ1-5, with D hard to call. Per germline, CDR1 MNHEY and CDR2 SVGAGI. The CDR3 spans 12 residues.

V gene TRBV6-5 combines with J gene TRBJ1-6, with D perhaps matching TRBD1 (6 bases). V gave up 0 bases and J gave up 9 bases, with 9 bases separating them. This CDR3 region has 14 residues. Germline V gene data show CDR1 as MNHEY and CDR2 as SVGAGI. The CDR3 sequence is CASSYSHRVSPLHF. CDR3 bases: TGTGCCAGCAGTTACTCTCACAGGGTTTCACCCCTCCACTTT.

The table lists this clone with a count of one. The junction shows a germline mismatch at one end, possibly a read error. The chain recombines TRBV7-2 with TRBJ2-3, with 11 positions matching TRBD2. The germline CDR1 and CDR2 sequences are SGHTA and FQGNSA. This CDR3 region has 17 residues. The CDR3, as DNA: TGCGCCAGCAGCCAAGATCGCGGGACTAGCGGAACCCTTACGCAGTATTTT. This codes for CASSQDRGTSGTLTQYF.

J is TRBJ2-1 and V is TRBV11-2; D not resolved. This CDR3 is 15 amino acids long. With 0 bases removed from V and 2 bases from J, the gap between germline ends came to 8 bases. Germline-derived CDR1 and CDR2 are SGHAT and FQNNGV. The CDR3 coding sequence is TGTGCCAGCAGCTTAGACAAAGCTACCTACAATGAGCAGTTCTTC. It translates to CASSLDKATYNEQFF.

In this sample, this clone turned up a few times. The chain carries TRBV19 and TRBJ1-1; 9 positions agree with TRBD1. Per germline, CDR1 LNHDA and CDR2 SQIVND (reference sequence). The J segment lost 5 bases and the V segment lost 5 bases, leaving 6 bases of the junction unmatched. The CDR3 contains 14 residues. The CDR3 reads CASSQDRGGTEAFF. The DNA for the CDR3 is TGTGCCAGTAGTCAGGACAGGGGAGGAACTGAAGCTTTCTTT. Complete variable domain (other parts from reference TRBV19 and TRBJ1-1): DGGITQSPKYLFRKEGQNVTLSCEQNLNHDAMYWYRQDPGQGLRLIYYSQIVNDFQKGDIAEGYSVSREKKESFPLTVTSAQKNPTAFYLCASSQDRGGTEAFFGQGTRLTVV.

A few counts support this clone. The rearrangement uses TRBV7-2 and TRBJ2-1; TRBD1 agrees at 7 bases. Germline CDR1 SGHTA, CDR2 FQGNSA. J lost 6 bases, V lost 4 bases, and 6 bases had no gene match. The CDR3 loop spans 14 amino acids. The CDR3: CASSSYRQGNEQFF. The CDR3 DNA reads as TGTGCCAGCAGCTCCTACCGACAGGGCAATGAGCAGTTCTTC.

V is TRBV28 and J is TRBJ2-7, with 8 bases that match TRBD2. The germline CDR1 and CDR2 sequences are MDHEN and SYDVKM. V lost 3 bases, J lost 9 bases, and 4 bases stayed unmatched. CDR3 size: 12 residues. In DNA, the CDR3 is TGTGCCAGCAGTTTGCGGGGGGCCGGGCAGTACTTC. Amino acids: CASSLRGAGQYF. Variable domain in full (rest from reference TRBV28 and TRBJ2-7): DVKVTQSSRYLVKRTGEKVFLECVQDMDHENMFWYRQDPGLGLRLIYFSYDVKMKEKGDIPEGYSVSREKKERFSLILESASTNQTSMYLCASSLRGAGQYFGPGTRLTVT.

This clone was seen a handful of times. This sequence joins TRBV19 and TRBJ2-3, with D tentatively TRBD1 (6 bases). The germline V gene encodes CDR1 LNHDA and CDR2 SQIVND (reference sequence). With 7 bases removed from V and 5 bases from J, the gap between germline ends came to 13 bases. This CDR3 comprises 13 residues. CDR3 residues: CASTTGVRDTQYF. In DNA, the CDR3 is TGTGCCAGTACGACAGGCGTGCGAGATACGCAGTATTTT.

The rearrangement joins TRBV27 to TRBJ2-4; TRBD1 agrees at 9 bases. This CDR3 contains 20 residues. The germline gives CDR1 MNHEY, CDR2 SMNVEV (reference sequence). Losses at the gene ends were 6 bases for V and 1 base for J; bases not matched to a gene: 19. Here the CDR3 DNA reads TGTGCCAGCAGGAAAATAACGGGGACAGGGAAGGTGGAGGCCAAAAACATTCAGTACTTC. This codes for CASRKITGTGKVEAKNIQYF.

Concerning this clone: The sample holds other DNA sequences that translate to the same CDR3. The gene calls are TRBV28 and TRBJ2-2, with D hard to call. Germline CDR1 MDHEN, CDR2 SYDVKM. The CDR3 has 13 residues. Trimming removed 6 bases at V and 0 bases at J, with 5 bases between. CDR3 in amino acids: CASRSPNTGELFF. Here the CDR3 DNA reads TGTGCCAGCAGAAGTCCGAACACCGGGGAGCTGTTTTTT.

This clone turned up a few times. The chain carries TRBV10-3 and TRBJ2-2; D might be TRBD1 (6 bases). Germline CDR1 ENHRY, CDR2 SYGVKD. This CDR3 contains 15 residues. V was pared by 10 bases and J by 7 bases, with 22 bases between. CDR3 in DNA: TGTGCCACCATTCGGGACACTCGTTCGAACGGGGAGCTGTTTTTT. It yields the protein CATIRDTRSNGELFF.

This clone was observed a handful of times. The chain links TRBV5-4 to TRBJ2-7; perhaps TRBD2 as D (5 bases). The CDR3 runs 11 residues. Trimming shortened V by 4 bases and J by 3 bases, and 5 bases separated the two germline ends. Germline CDR1 is SGHNT and CDR2 is YYREEE (reference sequence). The CDR3 bases are TGTGCCAGCAGCCGGGGCTACGAGCAGTACTTC. This gives the protein CASSRGYEQYF.

This clone came up a few times. The chain combines TRBV19 with TRBJ1-5, with no clear D. The CDR3 sequence is 12 residues long. Trimming took 1 base from V and 11 from J, leaving 9 bases between them. Germline V lookup: CDR1 LNHDA, CDR2 SQIVND (reference sequence). The CDR3: CASSIVNGAQHF. In nucleotides, the CDR3 is TGTGCCAGTAGTATAGTCAACGGGGCCCAGCATTTT.

This clone has just a few counts. This chain connects TRBV10-3 to TRBJ1-2; no reliable D call. Trimming removed 2 bases at V and 5 bases at J, with 12 bases between. Germline CDR1 is ENHRY and CDR2 is SYGVKD. The CDR3 covers 14 residues. CDR3 sequence: CAISEKELRYGYTF. In DNA, the CDR3 is TGTGCCATCAGTGAGAAGGAACTACGATATGGCTACACCTTC.

This clone has only a few counts. This rearrangement joins TRBV28 to TRBJ2-7, with 9 positions matching TRBD2. Germline V gives CDR1 MDHEN, CDR2 SYDVKM. The length of the CDR3 is 14 residues. Trimming removed 5 bases from V and 5 bases from J; junction bases left unmatched: 7. CDR3 sequence: CASSGGGAIHEQYF. The CDR3 coding sequence is TGTGCCAGCAGTGGCGGGGGGGCCATCCACGAGCAGTACTTC. Drawing the rest from reference TRBV28 and TRBJ2-7, the complete variable domain is DVKVTQSSRYLVKRTGEKVFLECVQDMDHENMFWYRQDPGLGLRLIYFSYDVKMKEKGDIPEGYSVSREKKERFSLILESASTNQTSMYLCASSGGGAIHEQYFGPGTRLTVT.

The V and J genes are TRBV30 and TRBJ2-2, with D perhaps being TRBD1 or TRBD2 (5 bases each). The CDR3 has 14 amino acids. V was trimmed by 5 bases and J by 2 bases, leaving 12 bases between them. Germline V gene data show CDR1 as GTSNPN and CDR2 as SVGIG (reference sequence). CDR3 loop: CAWRRDHNTGELFF. For the CDR3, the DNA is TGTGCCTGGCGCCGGGACCACAACACCGGGGAGCTGTTTTTT.

V and J are TRBV18 and TRBJ2-1; the match to TRBD2 covers 12 bases. CDR3 size: 15 residues. The trim removed 3 bases at V and 9 bases at J, leaving 6 bases unmatched. CDR1 KGHSH and CDR2 LQKENI come from the germline V gene. CDR3 in DNA: TGTGCCAGCTCACCGACTAGCGGGAGACAAGTTGAGCAGTTCTTC. Protein product: CASSPTSGRQVEQFF.

The chain uses TRBV5-1 and TRBJ2-6; TRBD1 is a possible D gene (6 bases). V lost 7 bases to trimming and J lost 0 bases, with 11 bases between them. The germline gives CDR1 SGHRS, CDR2 YFSETQ. The CDR3 has 15 residues. This CDR3 is CASRDINSGANVLTF. The CDR3 region has the DNA TGCGCCAGCCGGGACATTAACTCTGGGGCCAACGTCCTGACTTTC. Full variable domain (outside the CDR3, taken from reference TRBV5-1 and TRBJ2-6): KAGVTQTPRYLIKTRGQQVTLSCSPISGHRSVSWYQQTPGQGLQFLFEYFSETQRNKGNFPGRFSGRQFSNSRSEMNVSTLELGDSALYLCASRDINSGANVLTFGAGSRLTVL.

This clone was recorded a few times. The genes are TRBV5-1 and TRBJ2-3, with D possibly matching TRBD1 (5 bases). Trimming took off 0 bases at V and 4 bases at J, with 9 bases between the two ends. Germline values: CDR1 SGHRS, CDR2 YFSETQ. The CDR3 spans 14 residues. The DNA for the CDR3 is TGCGCCAGCAGCTTGGGACAGAGCTCAGATACGCAGTATTTT. Translation gives CASSLGQSSDTQYF.

This clone was found a few times. Here the CDR3 DNA reads TGCGCCAGCAGCACTACTACCGGGACACTTGCCTTCGAGCAGTACTTC. Its protein is CASSTTTGTLAFEQYF. The rearrangement uses TRBV5-1 and TRBJ2-7; D perhaps matches TRBD1 (6 bases). The CDR3 has 16 amino acids. Germline-derived CDR1 and CDR2 are SGHRS and YFSETQ. The germline V and J ends were trimmed by 4 bases and 6 bases, with 23 bases remaining between them.

The V and J genes are TRBV11-2 and TRBJ2-7; 8 nucleotides agree with TRBD1. J gave up 0 bases and V 1 base, and 5 bases lay outside the gene matches. The CDR3 has 16 residues. The germline V gene has CDR1 SGHAT and CDR2 FQNNGV. The DNA for the CDR3 is TGTGCCAGCAGCTTAGGGGGGACAGGAGTCTCCTACGAGCAGTACTTC. Translation gives CASSLGGTGVSYEQYF.

This rearrangement joins TRBV28 to TRBJ2-1, with TRBD1 as a possible D gene (6 bases). Germline CDR1 reads MDHEN; CDR2 reads SYDVKM. The CDR3 is made up of 13 amino acids. V was cut by 4 bases and J by 6 bases, with 10 bases left in between. This chain's CDR3 is CASSSGHSNEQFF. CDR3 bases: TGTGCCAGCAGTTCGGGACACAGCAATGAGCAGTTCTTC. The full variable domain, completed using reference TRBV28 and TRBJ2-1, is DVKVTQSSRYLVKRTGEKVFLECVQDMDHENMFWYRQDPGLGLRLIYFSYDVKMKEKGDIPEGYSVSREKKERFSLILESASTNQTSMYLCASSSGHSNEQFFGPGTRLTVL.

This clone has a handful of counts. V usage is TRBV7-9 and J usage is TRBJ2-3; unclear D gene. The CDR3 has 12 amino acids. The V gene lost 6 bases and the J gene lost 2 bases, with 6 bases spanning the gap. Per the germline V gene, CDR1 is SEHNR and CDR2 is FQNEAQ (reference sequence). CDR3 DNA: TGTGCCAGCAGGCGGTCCACAGATACGCAGTATTTT. Residues: CASRRSTDTQYF.

This clone was detected only a few times. This chain joins TRBV2 and TRBJ2-7; TRBD1 is a possible D gene (5 bases). CDR1 is SNHLY, CDR2 FYNNEI, per germline. The V end lost 3 bases, the J end lost 6 bases, and 15 bases lay between the germline ends. The CDR3 runs 14 residues. As DNA, the CDR3 is TGTGCCAGCAGTGATGACAGAGCCCCTTCCGAGCAGTACTTC. Translated, it gives CASSDDRAPSEQYF.

The table lists this clone with a few counts. CDR3 amino acids: CASSSAGWEGNQPQHF. Written as DNA, the CDR3 is TGTGCCAGCAGCTCAGCGGGTTGGGAGGGCAATCAGCCCCAGCATTTT. The rearrangement uses TRBV7-2 and TRBJ1-5; D is unresolved. Germline CDR1 reads SGHTA; CDR2 reads FQGNSA. The CDR3 contains 16 residues. The germline V and J ends were trimmed by 4 bases and 2 bases, with 15 bases remaining between them.

This clone has a handful of counts. The chain employs TRBV5-1 and TRBJ2-1; 14 bases map to TRBD2. Germline V gene lookup returns CDR1 SGHRS and CDR2 YFSETQ. The CDR3 sequence is 20 residues long. With V trimmed by 0 bases and J by 0 bases, 8 bases remained unmatched. The CDR3 reads CASSLASGTSGGSSYNEQFF. The CDR3, as DNA: TGCGCCAGCAGCTTGGCCTCCGGGACTAGCGGGGGCAGCTCCTACAATGAGCAGTTCTTC.

Details on this clone: The identical CDR3 is also encoded by other nucleotide sequences in the sample. V gene TRBV9 combines with J gene TRBJ1-5, with 9 bases lining up with TRBD1. This CDR3 spans 14 amino acids. V lost 2 bases, J lost 4 bases, and 1 base stayed unmatched. Germline assignment: CDR1 SGDLS and CDR2 YYNGEE. The CDR3 loop reads CASSVGQGNQPQHF. The CDR3 DNA sequence: TGTGCCAGCAGCGTCGGACAGGGGAATCAGCCCCAGCATTTT.

This clone was found a few times. The V gene is TRBV4-3, the J gene TRBJ1-5; TRBD1 matches at 7 bases. V lost 0 bases and J lost 1; bases outside the gene matches: 12. Germline values: CDR1 LGHNA, CDR2 YSLEER. The CDR3 sequence is 19 residues long. Written as DNA, the CDR3 is TGCGCCAGCAGCCAAGACCGAGGTGTGGGACAGACAAGCAATCAGCCCCAGCATTTT. It codes for CASSQDRGVGQTSNQPQHF.